The T cell receptor (beta chain) under discussion was sequenced for a study of CD8 T cells in ankylosing spondylitis. Overall study results and limits: Significant enrichment of disease-linked clones was reportedly seen in matched ankylosing spondylitis synovial fluid. The disease-linked clones had a CD8+ phenotype and low blood frequencies. One TCR beta motif, made up of roughly eight highly homologous variants, appeared characteristic of ankylosing spondylitis blood.

This clonotype was counted between two and nine times. What it recognizes is unknown. CDR3 length equals 13 residues. V lost 5 bases and J lost 9, with 14 bases in between. CDR1 and CDR2 from the germline V gene are SEHNR and FQNEAQ (reference sequence). Scientists made TCR beta libraries using quantitative 5'-RACE with molecular barcodes. Using its own MiXCR run on the 5' RACE reads, TCRdb lists one record per CDR3 protein. The sample includes some 800,000 distinct CDR3 sequences, approximately 10% seen only once; the top ten take 0.45% to 0.6%. This TCR came from a male donor with ankylosing spondylitis. Input material: blood, either unsorted or a sorted T cell fraction (not recorded which). The chain combines TRBV7-9 with TRBJ2-1; D is ambiguous. The CDR3 DNA reads as TGTGCCAGCAGCATGGGTAGGGATCTTGAGCAGTTCTTC. Translation gives CASSMGRDLEQFF.